This T cell receptor beta chain emerged from a study of sequential checkpoint blockade in melanoma (dated by TCRdb to between 2018 and 2021). Some background on the complete study: Patients were randomized 1:1 to first-line nivolumab followed by ipilimumab (arm A) or ipilimumab followed by nivolumab (arm B). About three quarters of the matched pre- and post-treatment tumor biopsy pairs came from the same lesion. For more than 20 patients, matched tumor biopsies were obtained before treatment and at week 13, following single-agent nivolumab (arm A) or ipilimumab (arm B). DNA from about 99 pretreatment melanoma tumor samples was subjected to TCRbeta immunosequencing. Maintenance nivolumab came after each of the two trial sequences.

General study outcomes and caveats: Patients with increases in tumor T-cell fraction and clonality by week 13 were approximately 30 times more likely to achieve clinical benefit. Tumor T-cell fraction and clonality correlated with PD-L1 staining and CD8+ T-cell counts but not with mutational load. In the nivolumab-first arm (arm A), pretreatment tumor TIL clonality was associated with response (P = .04). Validation of the response-prediction model combining TCR metrics and mutation burden is needed in larger, independent patient cohorts. Within-arm analyses of tumor T-cell fraction were constrained by small sample sizes and reduced statistical power.

Sample treatment or condition, as interpreted from the label and publication: randomized to nivolumab then ipilimumab (arm A) or the reverse (arm B). Prior DNA-damaging chemotherapy had not been received by any trial patient. Samples came from patients with melanoma in CheckMate 064, a randomized, open-label phase II trial of sequential checkpoint blockade. Genomic DNA from formalin-fixed paraffin-embedded (FFPE) tissue samples was used for tumor TCR sequencing. TCRbeta CDR3 regions were immunosequenced from genomic DNA with the immunoSEQ Assay. Before high-throughput sequencing, genomic DNA was amplified using bias-controlled multiplex PCR. The authors' pipeline ran thus. To quantify the absolute abundance of each unique TCRbeta CDR3 region, the sequences were collapsed and filtered. Clonality, defined as 1 minus Pielou's evenness, was calculated using only productive rearrangements. To compute tumor T-cell fraction, TCRbeta template counts were normalized to usable DNA, with usable DNA estimated from several housekeeping genes. Clones with significantly greater frequencies in on-treatment versus baseline samples were identified using a previously published method. Drawn from immuneACCESS, this table holds only the in-frame rearrangements with V and J called that TCRdb kept. Clones are partly lost; checked studies trace under half to an unresolved V gene and leave the rest unexplained. The V and J calls and clone size were taken over from that table, and D and trimming were inferred from the DNA. The sample table contains approximately 5,500 clones; only one count was recorded for just under 40% of them. The ten largest clones capture roughly 8.7% of the sample.

Notes on this clone: This receptor's antigen is unknown. No much larger clone exists at a distance of one base, and base qualities are not known.

The CDR3 measures 11 amino acids from cysteine to phenylalanine. The CDR3 DNA has 33 bases and is translated from base 1. Per the germline V gene (reference sequence), WNHNN is the CDR1 and SYGVQD is the CDR2. V was cut back by 8 bases and J by 9 bases, leaving a gap of 13 bases between them. Sample: tumor tissue (inferred from file names), taken from a patient given nivolumab and ipilimumab in sequence. The sequence links TRBV10-1 to TRBJ1-1; the best D guess is TRBD1, with 6 bases matching. This receptor was identified in a human donor with melanoma. The DNA reads as follows: TGCGCCAGCTCTCAAGGGGGAAAAGCTTTCTTT. Its translation reads: CASSQGGKAFF.